This T cell receptor beta chain originates from a study of identical twins. The V gene lost 0 bases and the J gene lost 7 bases, with 15 bases spanning the gap. The CDR3 is 15 residues long. CDR1 and CDR2 (germline): ENHRY, SYGVKD. TCRdb re-called the 5' RACE reads through MiXCR, storing one row per CDR3 protein. The sample yields 470,000 or so distinct CDR3 sequences, approximately 24% seen once. Separately, the same data were catalogued under a study of T cells expressing NK-cell markers.

The specimen was CD4+ T cells sorted from blood. The chain carries TRBV10-3 and TRBJ2-5, with TRBD1 as a possible D gene (6 bases). The receptor was isolated from a woman aged 18-35 years in good health. The CDR3, as DNA: TGTGCCATCAGTGAGTCTGGGGGCTCCAGTGGGACCCAGTACTTC. It codes for CAISESGGSSGTQYF.